This TCR beta chain was sequenced in a study of early T cells in non-severe SARS-CoV-2 infection. Study context: Sequencing was performed on bulk RNA from unsorted whole blood, leaving chains unpaired.

Regarding the study as a whole: Missing private and CD4 specificities, VDJdb matching favored anti-spike CD8 responses.

Notes on this clonotype: What it recognizes is unknown.

Attachment of unique molecular identifiers to individual cDNA molecules was performed. TCRdb passed the 5' RACE reads through MiXCR, listing each CDR3 protein once. This sample carries over 75,000 distinct CDR3 sequences, 14% to 15% of them seen once, and the ten largest clones take around 6%. The receptor's source is an adult who was a healthcare worker with PCR-confirmed SARS-CoV-2 infection or an uninfected control (not recorded which). Material for sequencing was whole blood.

CDR3 sequence: CASSQDRDTRSYEQYF. CDR3 in DNA: TGCGCCAGCAGCCAAGACCGGGACACCCGCTCCTACGAGCAGTACTTC. The J gene is TRBJ2-7, the V gene TRBV4-3, with D maybe TRBD1 (6 bases). The CDR3 sequence is 16 residues long. Trimming removed 0 bases from V and 0 bases from J, with 12 bases in between. Germline V gene sequence: CDR1 LGHNA, CDR2 YSLEER.